The 3 T cell receptor beta chains below all came from one sample that was sequenced in a study of T cell responses to AZD1222 COVID-19 vaccine. Clones were read by immunoSEQ multiplex PCR, and TCRdb kept only the in-frame ones, dropping some. The sample has approximately 61,000 clones, over 75% seen once. Sequences were derived from peripheral blood, sampled 28 days after the second AZD1222 dose. The receptors originated from an adult who received the AZD1222 COVID-19 vaccine.

In this sample, this clone turned up a few times. The J gene is TRBJ1-6, the V gene TRBV27; D ambiguous. Germline V CDR1 and CDR2: MNHEY, SMNVEV (reference sequence). This CDR3 region has 16 residues. Trimming took off 2 bases at V and 5 bases at J, with 13 bases between the two ends. CDR3 DNA sequence: TGTGCCAGCAGTTTAGGTGGTGGACTGAATAATTCACCCCTCCACTTT. As protein: CASSLGGGLNNSPLHF.

Written as DNA, the CDR3 is TGTGCCAGCAGGGGAACCCGGGACAGGTCCTACGAGCAGTACTTC. Translation gives CASRGTRDRSYEQYF. The genes are TRBV28 and TRBJ2-7; 8 positions agree with TRBD1. This CDR3 region has 15 residues. The trim removed 6 bases at V and 1 base at J, leaving 8 bases unmatched. Germline values: CDR1 MDHEN, CDR2 SYDVKM.

The J gene is TRBJ2-3, the V gene TRBV30; D possibly corresponds to TRBD2 (6 bases). The CDR3 is made up of 14 amino acids. Trimming removed 7 bases at V and 1 base at J, with 15 bases between. The V gene's germline CDR1 is GTSNPN and CDR2 SVGIG (reference sequence). The CDR3 region has the DNA TGTGCCTTGGATATATCGGGAGGCACAGATACGCAGTATTTT. This encodes CALDISGGTDTQYF.